This T cell receptor beta chain was sequenced in a study of PD-1 blockade in classical Hodgkin lymphoma. Study as a whole: Intravenous infusions of nivolumab 3 mg/kg reached patients every 2 weeks.

As to this clone: Its antigen is still unknown.

General study results and limits: The authors excluded patients who started nivolumab under 1 year after ASCT. Patients with a complete response exhibited baseline diversity comparable to newly diagnosed patients.

Stated time point: cycle 4 day 1 (C4D1), after 6 weeks of nivolumab. Each patient's relapse followed autologous stem cell transplantation, and brentuximab vedotin exposure varied. The ends lost 0 bases at V and 0 bases at J; junction bases unmatched: 0. Germline lookup yields CDR1 SGHNT and CDR2 YYREEE (reference sequence). The length of the CDR3 is 17 residues. Produced via immunoSEQ multiplex PCR; TCRdb's table is partial and in-frame only. This table has fewer than 55,000 clones, about 80% appearing once. This sequence joins TRBV5-4 and TRBJ2-2; 12 bases map to TRBD2. This clonotype was sampled from a human donor with classical Hodgkin lymphoma. Material: peripheral blood mononuclear cells (PBMCs), obtained before the fourth cycle of nivolumab. The CDR3 spells CASSLGLAGANTGELFF. The CDR3 DNA reads TGTGCCAGCAGCTTGGGACTAGCGGGGGCGAACACCGGGGAGCTGTTTTTT.